Sequencing of this TCR beta chain was carried out in a study of T cells in Graves' hyperthyroidism and ophthalmopathy (dated by TCRdb to the late 2010s). In the study overall: Peripheral blood was collected at initial diagnosis, before any treatment. TCR V-J signatures able to tell the groups apart were searched for in a discovery cohort of approximately 95 patients, of whom about 40 had Graves' ophthalmopathy and 57 had stable Graves' hyperthyroidism. An independent validation cohort of under 20 hyperthyroidism patients and about 16 patients who later progressed to ophthalmopathy tested prospective prediction of ophthalmopathy. For training and testing, the roughly 93 patients in the discovery cohort were randomly divided in a 7:3 ratio. In six Graves' hyperthyroidism patients, the study also compared T-cell repertoires from thyroid tissue with T-cell repertoires from blood. After blood sampling, hyperthyroidism patients were treated with methimazole at a starting dose of 30 mg daily, and ophthalmopathy patients were treated with high-dose intravenous methylprednisolone. The paper reports TCR Vbeta CDR3 sequencing of some 140 peripheral blood samples: approximately 43 ophthalmopathy, over 70 hyperthyroidism and approximately 17 progressor patients.

This clonotype came up many times. Its antigen is not yet known. No much larger clone exists at a distance of one base, and base qualities are not known. The TCR beta CDR3 regions were amplified from RNA transcripts. The first round of RT-PCR for the TCR CDR3 was performed with the HTBI primer set and the Qiagen OneStep RT-PCR kit. A second multiplex PCR round built the libraries, followed by size selection and purification. The libraries were sequenced on an Illumina HiSeq2000 using paired-end 100 bp reads. Per the authors' processing: SOAPnuke was used to process the raw data, throwing out any read that contained adapters or uncalled bases, had a mean Phred below 15, or lacked an exact constant-primer or identifier match. High-quality paired reads were merged with COPE v1.2.5, and unique nucleotide sequences were defined as clonotypes. MiTCR v1.1 was used to align clonotypes to the IMGT TRBV, TRBD and TRBJ reference segments. The analysis included only V-J combinations with a frequency above 0.0001, which together covered around 99% of the repertoires. A TCS score was defined as the ratio of F50 (clonal expansion) to E x V (chaos), with BLOSUM62-based TCRdist applied between CDR3 peptides within each V-J. Welch's t-statistics and random forest reduced several hundred V-J features to fewer than 15, which were used in a naive Bayes classifier (R e1071). The public reads were run again by TCRdb, first through fastp at Q25 and then through MiXCR, and only productive beta chains were kept. Each entry is one CDR3 protein sequence, shown with its most common DNA and genes. The V and J calls were determined by TCRdb, not by the authors. Recorded for this sample are hundreds of thousands of distinct CDR3 sequences; more than 15% of them occurred a single time. Together, the top ten hold roughly 3.4% of the sample.

Moderately to severely active disease, a Clinical Activity Score of at least 3, a NOSPECS grade of at least 4, and a duration under 3 months were present in ophthalmopathy patients. Exclusion was applied to patients with uncontrolled infections, other autoimmune diseases, pregnancy or lactation. Diagnoses were established on the basis of clinical symptoms, serum thyroxine and TRAb, thyroid ultrasound, and orbital computed tomography. PBMCs were separated from around 9.1 ml of fresh peripheral blood using Ficoll-Paque density gradient centrifugation. Total RNA was extracted using Trizol reagent, and RNA quality was assessed on an Agilent 2100 Bioanalyzer. Study-wide conclusions, independent of this receptor: No statistical method was used to set the sample size in advance, and investigators knew the group allocation. A 13 V-J signature model separated ophthalmopathy from stable hyperthyroidism, with about 90% sensitivity and 81.08% specificity in cross-validation and 80%/75% in testing. Most expanded thyroid clonotypes (frequency above 0.001) were also found in blood, which suggests that blood repertoires may mirror thyroid immune responses. In validation, progression to ophthalmopathy was predicted by the model with nearly 71% sensitivity and 72% to 85% specificity, a median of 6.5 months before onset.

V and J lose 0 bases and 2 bases, and a span of 10 bases separates them. The CDR3 runs 15 residues from the cysteine to the phenylalanine. Kept here is only the CDR3 DNA, which spans 45 bases and is read in frame from base 1. Sequences LGHDT (CDR1) and YNNKEL (CDR2) are obtained from the germline V gene (reference sequence). The receptor was derived from a woman aged 35 to 49 with Graves' ophthalmopathy. Sequencing used blood. The chain links TRBV3-1 with TRBJ1-1; there is no confident call for the D gene. At the DNA level, the sequence is TGTGCCAGCAGCCAAGACAGAAATCAAAACACTGAAGCTTTCTTT. Translated, this is CASSQDRNQNTEAFF.